This TCR beta chain was captured by sequencing in a study of T cell repertoires in cytomegalovirus infection. TCRdb called the reads again in MiXCR, with one record for every CDR3 protein. The repertoire holds 600,000 to 800,000 distinct CDR3 sequences, with approximately 24% as singletons. CDR3 size: 12 residues. V was shortened by 6 bases and J by 0 bases, with 7 bases between the two germline ends. Germline CDR1 and CDR2: SGHDT and YYEEEE. Specimen: CD8+ T cells from PBMCs. This clonotype originated in a human donor in good health (CMV status not recorded). Some clones in this sample may be carry-over from other donors' samples. The chain couples TRBV5-6 to TRBJ2-7; no definite D call. The CDR3: CASNYNSYEQYF. Here the CDR3 DNA reads TGTGCCAGCAATTACAACTCCTACGAGCAGTACTTC.